This T cell receptor beta chain came from a study of CD8+CD57+ T cells in acquired aplastic anemia. Overall study: DNA per sorted CD4+ or CD8+ sample ranged 0.2 to 27.4 ug, averaging about 3.4 ug. Healthy-donor CD4+ cells averaged roughly 10.8 million reads. Study-wide findings and caveats: The CD8+ Simpson's diversity of patients and controls was not significantly different. Patients shared twenty-nine CD8+ CDR3 sequences with controls.

This clonotype was detected many times. What it recognizes is unknown. TCR beta VDJ and CDR3 profiles were obtained from a genomic DNA template. TCRdb reanalysed the reads using MiXCR and keeps one entry per CDR3 protein. This sample carries around 200,000 distinct CDR3 sequences, 60% to 65% of them seen once, and the ten largest clones take around 32%. Per germline, CDR1 MNHNY and CDR2 SVGAGI (reference sequence). CDR3 length: 16 residues. Trimming pared 2 bases from V and 7 bases from J, leaving 15 bases between. The V and J genes are TRBV6-6 and TRBJ1-6; D possibly corresponds to TRBD1 (5 bases). The clonotype was recovered from a human donor in good health. Sequenced input: sorted CD4+, CD8+, or CD8+CD57+ T cells (not recorded which) from PBMCs. The CDR3 here is CASSYPPNRQNSPLHF. The CDR3, as DNA: TGTGCCAGCAGTTACCCCCCGAATAGACAGAATTCACCCCTCCACTTT.